These 32 T cell receptor beta chains were sequenced from one sample in a study of cytomegalovirus exposure and HLA in healthy donors. Both 60 Vbeta primers and 13 Jbeta primers went into the PCR. Profiled with immunoSEQ multiplex PCR; TCRdb holds only in-frame clones, not every one. The sample comprises hundreds of thousands of clones, approximately 90% of which are singletons, and 2% to 3% rests with the top ten. Sequencing input: PBMCs. The source is a young woman in good health and CMV-seronegative.

The chain recombines TRBV6-1 with TRBJ2-1; 9 positions agree with TRBD2. V dropped 7 bases and J dropped 9; count of bases not matched to a gene: 7. The CDR3 has 13 amino acids. Germline lookup yields CDR1 MNHNS and CDR2 SASEGT. The CDR3 spells CASKLAGGREQFF. Written as DNA, the CDR3 is TGTGCCAGCAAACTGGCGGGGGGGCGTGAGCAGTTCTTC.

This rearrangement joins TRBV7-3 to TRBJ2-2; 7 bases align to TRBD2. The ends lost 10 bases at V and 0 bases at J; junction bases unmatched: 8. The CDR3 length is 15 residues. CDR1 and CDR2 from the germline V gene are SGHTA and FQGTGA. The CDR3 DNA reads as TGTGCCACCGCGGTGGGGGGGACGAACACCGGGGAGCTGTTTTTT. Protein: CATAVGGTNTGELFF. Filled out from reference TRBV7-3 and TRBJ2-2, the complete variable domain reads GAGVSQTPSNKVTEKGKYVELRCDPISGHTALYWYRQSLGQGPEFLIYFQGTGAADDSGLPNDRFFAVRPEGSVSTLKIQRTERGDSAVYLCATAVGGTNTGELFFGEGSRLTVL.

V and J are TRBV5-1 and TRBJ1-1; 8 bases line up with TRBD1. The CDR3 runs to 13 residues. CDR1 SGHRS and CDR2 YFSETQ come from the germline V gene. V was pared by 0 bases and J by 7 bases, with 2 bases of the junction left unmatched. The CDR3, as DNA: TGCGCCAGCAGCTTGGACAGGGGGGGTGAAGCTTTCTTT. It specifies CASSLDRGGEAFF.

This CDR3 is CASGRLAGGPNEQFF. CDR3 nucleotides: TGCGCCAGCGGCCGACTAGCGGGGGGGCCTAATGAGCAGTTCTTC. The genes are TRBV10-2 and TRBJ2-1; 14 nucleotides align to TRBD2. The V gene end was trimmed by 8 bases and the J gene end by 7 bases; junction bases not matched to a gene: 7. CDR1 and CDR2 (germline): WSHSY, SAAADI. The CDR3 has 15 residues.

The CDR3 DNA reads TGTGCCAGCAGCGATGAGACAGGGGTGGATGGCTACACCTTC. As protein: CASSDETGVDGYTF. The chain joins TRBV5-8 to TRBJ1-2, with 8 bases fitting TRBD1. This CDR3 is built from 14 residues. The trim removed 4 bases at V and 6 bases at J, leaving 8 bases unmatched. Per germline, CDR1 SGHTS and CDR2 YDEGEE.

The J gene is TRBJ1-5, the V gene TRBV6-1; D not resolved. The CDR3 has 15 amino acids. Trimming pared 2 bases from V and 7 bases from J, leaving 15 bases between. Germline V gives CDR1 MNHNS, CDR2 SASEGT. The CDR3 region is CASSEIPVPNQPQHF. CDR3 sequence (DNA): TGTGCCAGCAGTGAAATCCCGGTTCCTAACCAGCCCCAGCATTTT.

The J gene is TRBJ2-7, the V gene TRBV5-5; TRBD2 aligns across 8 bases. There are 14 residues in the CDR3. Unmatched junction bases numbered 3, after V lost 2 bases and J lost 2 bases. Germline CDR1 SGHKS, CDR2 YYEKEE (reference sequence). CDR3 in DNA: TGTGCCAGCAGCTTACCAGCGGGGGCCTACGAGCAGTACTTC. Residues: CASSLPAGAYEQYF.

Comments on this clone: Other DNA sequences in the same sample also yield this CDR3. The genes are TRBV9 and TRBJ1-5; TRBD1 matches 7 bases. The CDR3 runs to 15 residues. Per germline, CDR1 SGDLS and CDR2 YYNGEE. J lost 2 bases, V lost 0 bases, and 2 bases had no gene match. The CDR3 loop reads CASSVGGGGNQPQHF. Here the CDR3 DNA reads TGTGCCAGCAGCGTAGGAGGGGGCGGCAATCAGCCCCAGCATTTT. The full variable domain, with the rest looked up from reference TRBV9 and TRBJ1-5, is DSGVTQTPKHLITATGQRVTLRCSPRSGDLSVYWYQQSLDQGLQFLIQYYNGEERAKGNILERFSAQQFPDLHSELNLSSLELGDSALYFCASSVGGGGNQPQHFGDGTRLSIL.

This clone has just one count. The chain employs TRBV12-1 and TRBJ2-7; the table's D call of TRBD2 was not tested on the DNA. TRBV12-1 is marked as a pseudogene. The CDR3 length is 14 residues. CDR3 loop: CASSLSGRGYEQYF. DNA for the CDR3: TGTGCCAGCAGCTTGTCCGGGAGAGGCTACGAGCAGTACTTC.

The chain joins TRBV5-5 to TRBJ2-7; the D gene is possibly TRBD1 (5 bases). CDR1 and CDR2 (germline): SGHKS, YYEKEE (reference sequence). The length of the CDR3 is 16 residues. V gave up 0 bases and J gave up 4 bases, with 17 bases separating them. The CDR3 sequence: CASSLDLRTSEYEQYF. The CDR3 DNA is TGTGCCAGCAGCTTGGATTTGAGGACATCCGAGTACGAGCAGTACTTC.

The rearrangement uses TRBV5-1 and TRBJ2-1, with 8 bases identical to TRBD1. Germline loops: CDR1 SGHRS, CDR2 YFSETQ. This CDR3 contains 18 residues. J was trimmed by 4 bases and V by 0 bases; bases with no gene match: 12. The CDR3: CASSLVPGGAFTYNEQFF. CDR3 in DNA: TGCGCCAGCAGCTTGGTGCCAGGGGGCGCTTTTACGTACAATGAGCAGTTCTTC.

The chain recombines TRBV19 with TRBJ2-3, with 8 nucleotides matching TRBD2. Per germline, CDR1 LNHDA and CDR2 SQIVND (reference sequence). After removal of 7 bases from V and 7 bases from J, the junction contained 13 bases not matched to a gene. This CDR3 is 15 amino acids long. The CDR3 protein is CASIDRGGRDNTQYF. Written as DNA, the CDR3 is TGTGCCAGTATCGATCGCGGGGGGCGGGACAATACGCAGTATTTT.

The J gene is TRBJ2-3, the V gene TRBV6-1; D may be TRBD2 (6 bases). The CDR3 runs to 15 residues. The germline V gene encodes CDR1 MNHNS and CDR2 SASEGT. V gave up 2 bases and J gave up 4 bases, with 13 bases separating them. The CDR3: CASSEFHGGADTQYF. DNA of the CDR3: TGTGCCAGCAGTGAATTCCACGGCGGGGCAGATACGCAGTATTTT.

The rearrangement links TRBV19 to TRBJ2-7, with D perhaps TRBD2 (5 bases). The CDR3 loop spans 15 amino acids. Trimming shortened V by 3 bases and J by 7 bases, and 19 bases separated the two germline ends. Germline CDR1 LNHDA, CDR2 SQIVND (reference sequence). CDR3 sequence reads: CASSMSGKVLREQYF. The CDR3 nucleotides are TGTGCCAGTAGTATGTCGGGGAAAGTCCTACGAGAGCAGTACTTC.

The chain employs TRBV9 and TRBJ1-4, with unresolved D. The CDR3 loop spans 15 amino acids. In germline, CDR1 is SGDLS, CDR2 YYNGEE. Trimming shortened V by 0 bases and J by 6 bases, and 12 bases separated the two germline ends. The CDR3: CASSVAAAPYEKLFF. In DNA, the CDR3 is TGTGCCAGCAGCGTAGCAGCGGCCCCCTATGAAAAACTGTTTTTT. Supplemented by reference TRBV9 and TRBJ1-4, the full variable domain reads DSGVTQTPKHLITATGQRVTLRCSPRSGDLSVYWYQQSLDQGLQFLIQYYNGEERAKGNILERFSAQQFPDLHSELNLSSLELGDSALYFCASSVAAAPYEKLFFGSGTQLSVL.

This chain connects TRBV6-5 to TRBJ1-1; 8 positions match TRBD1. CDR1 is MNHEY and CDR2 is SVGAGI in the germline V gene. Germline trimming cut 4 bases from V and 6 bases from J; bases unmatched to any gene: 10. The CDR3 is 15 residues long. CDR3: CASSSHRGGNSEAFF. DNA of the CDR3: TGTGCCAGCAGTTCCCACAGGGGGGGTAATTCTGAAGCTTTCTTT.

The chain's CDR3 is CASSFMGGTEAFF. The CDR3 DNA sequence: TGTGCCAGCAGTTTCATGGGGGGCACTGAAGCTTTCTTT. The chain couples TRBV27 to TRBJ1-1, with a weak D call TRBD1 (5 bases). From germline, CDR1 is MNHEY and CDR2 SMNVEV (reference sequence). The CDR3 is made up of 13 amino acids. The V gene lost 3 bases and the J gene lost 4 bases, with 9 bases spanning the gap.

This chain links TRBV19 with TRBJ1-2; D is perhaps TRBD1 (6 bases). Germline V gene sequence: CDR1 LNHDA, CDR2 SQIVND (reference sequence). CDR3 size: 15 residues. Trimming removed 5 bases at V and 0 bases at J, with 13 bases between. The CDR3 DNA reads TGTGCCAGTAGTTCCTCGACAGGCCCTAACTATGGCTACACCTTC. This encodes CASSSSTGPNYGYTF.

The chain recombines TRBV5-1 with TRBJ2-7; D is possibly TRBD1 (6 bases). The CDR3 covers 14 residues. V was trimmed by 4 bases and J by 3 bases, leaving 14 bases between them. The germline CDR1 and CDR2 sequences are SGHRS and YFSETQ. CDR3 DNA: TGCGCCAGCAGCCCGCTAGCAGGGGACTACGAGCAGTACTTC. It is translated as CASSPLAGDYEQYF.

The chain has TRBV7-2 and TRBJ2-5; 7 bases agree with TRBD2. The CDR3 runs 14 residues. CDR1 is SGHTA and CDR2 is FQGNSA in the germline V gene. Germline trimming cut 8 bases from V and 4 bases from J; bases unmatched to any gene: 10. CDR3 nucleotide sequence: TGTGCCAGCCGGCCGCCGGGGGGAAGAGAGACCCAGTACTTC. Encoded protein: CASRPPGGRETQYF. Complete variable domain (other parts from reference TRBV7-2 and TRBJ2-5): GAGVSQSPSNKVTEKGKDVELRCDPISGHTALYWYRQSLGQGLEFLIYFQGNSAPDKSGLPSDRFSAERTGGSVSTLTIQRTQQEDSAVYLCASRPPGGRETQYFGPGTRLLVL.

This sequence joins TRBV7-9 and TRBJ1-4, with 7 positions matching TRBD1. Germline CDR1 reads SEHNR; CDR2 reads FQNEAQ (reference sequence). The length of the CDR3 is 16 residues. Trimming at V came to 1 base and at J to 6 bases, leaving 8 bases not matched to a gene. The CDR3 DNA is TGTGCCAGCAGCTTAGGGTCCGGGACAGCCCATGAAAAACTGTTTTTT. This encodes CASSLGSGTAHEKLFF.

The V call is TRBV5-1, the J call TRBJ1-1, with 7 bases identical to TRBD1. CDR3 length equals 16 residues. Per the germline V gene, CDR1 is SGHRS and CDR2 is YFSETQ. The J segment lost 2 bases and the V segment lost 4 bases, leaving 11 bases of the junction unmatched. CDR3 DNA sequence: TGCGCCAGCAGCCCCGGACAGGACCGCCTCAACACTGAAGCTTTCTTT. Translation gives CASSPGQDRLNTEAFF.

This sequence joins TRBV7-9 and TRBJ2-5, with a tentative D call TRBD1 (6 bases). Germline V gene lookup returns CDR1 SEHNR and CDR2 FQNEAQ (reference sequence). The CDR3 has 14 residues. V dropped 4 bases and J dropped 4 bases, with 13 bases sitting between them. This CDR3 reads CASSSATGIETQYF. The CDR3 bases are TGTGCCAGCAGCTCGGCGACAGGCATAGAGACCCAGTACTTC.

V gene TRBV21-1 combines with J gene TRBJ2-3; the table's TRBD2 call for D was not verified on the DNA. TRBV21-1 is assigned pseudogene status. The CDR3 runs to 14 residues. CDR3 region: CATGGPPRTDTQYF. CDR3 sequence (DNA): TGTGCCACTGGCGGGCCTCCCCGCACAGATACGCAGTATTTT.

This sequence joins TRBV6-6 and TRBJ2-5, with D maybe TRBD1 (6 bases). The germline gives CDR1 MNHNY, CDR2 SVGAGI (reference sequence). This CDR3 contains 15 residues. V was clipped by 6 bases and J by 5 bases, with 19 bases between them. CDR3 nucleotide sequence: TGTGCCAGCAGATGGGACGAGGGGGTCAAGGAGACCCAGTACTTC. Its translation: CASRWDEGVKETQYF.

J is TRBJ1-5 and V is TRBV19; no firm D call. The ends were cut back, 3 bases at V and 6 bases at J, with 9 bases in the middle. The germline V gene encodes CDR1 LNHDA and CDR2 SQIVND (reference sequence). This CDR3 has 13 residues. The DNA for the CDR3 is TGTGCCAGTAGTATCGAGGGAGTTCAGCCCCAGCATTTT. Its translation is CASSIEGVQPQHF.

The count of this clone is one. This chain uses TRBV9 with TRBJ2-7; TRBD2 matches at 9 bases. The CDR3 contains 16 residues. Germline CDR1 SGDLS, CDR2 YYNGEE. Trimming took 4 bases from V and 6 from J; bases not matched to a gene: 14. The CDR3 sequence: CASSPGGRGGRREQYF. In nucleotides, the CDR3 is TGTGCCAGCAGCCCAGGGGGGCGGGGGGGCCGTCGCGAGCAGTACTTC.

The chain has TRBV5-4 and TRBJ2-7; D gene unclear. There are 15 residues in the CDR3. Germline CDR1 and CDR2: SGHNT and YYREEE (reference sequence). V lost 0 bases to trimming and J lost 2 bases, with 12 bases between them. Here the CDR3 reads CASSLARNGPYEQYF. The CDR3 DNA reads TGTGCCAGCAGCTTGGCCAGGAATGGCCCCTACGAGCAGTACTTC.

CDR3: CASSEDYADTQYF. The CDR3 region has the DNA TGTGCCAGCAGCGAGGACTACGCAGATACGCAGTATTTT. The chain combines TRBV9 with TRBJ2-3; weak D call: TRBD2 (6 bases). The length of the CDR3 is 13 residues. CDR1 is SGDLS and CDR2 is YYNGEE in the germline V gene. Trimming took off 3 bases at V and 4 bases at J, with 9 bases between the two ends.

The V and J genes are TRBV2 and TRBJ1-1, with D possibly being TRBD1 (5 bases). CDR1 is SNHLY and CDR2 is FYNNEI in the germline V gene. The CDR3 is 12 residues long. V was trimmed by 9 bases and J by 2 bases, leaving 10 bases between them. Here the CDR3 DNA reads TGTGCCAGAGACAGCACCAACACTGAAGCTTTCTTT. The encoded protein is CARDSTNTEAFF.

The chain is built from TRBV15 and TRBJ2-5; no definite D call. The length of the CDR3 is 15 residues. Germline CDR1 is LNHNV and CDR2 is YYDKDF (reference sequence). The germline V and J ends were trimmed by 1 base and 4 bases, with 13 bases remaining between them. The CDR3 nucleotides read TGTGCCACCAGCAGAGGACCTAGTTCCCCAGAGACCCAGTACTTC. Translation gives CATSRGPSSPETQYF.

The chain couples TRBV10-2 to TRBJ1-2; 8 bases map to TRBD1. This CDR3 has 14 amino acids. From germline, CDR1 is WSHSY and CDR2 SAAADI. V gave up 2 bases and J gave up 7 bases; unmatched junction bases: 6. As DNA, the CDR3 is TGCGCCAGCAGTGAGCAGGGGGCAGCTTCTGGCTACACCTTC. It yields the protein CASSEQGAASGYTF.